This T cell receptor (beta chain) is from a study of OX40 agonist ivuxolimab in advanced cancers. Germline V gene data show CDR1 as GTSNPN and CDR2 as SVGIG (reference sequence). V gave up 0 bases and J gave up 5 bases; unmatched junction bases: 8. The CDR3 covers 16 residues. Using immunoSEQ multiplex PCR, the repertoire was profiled, and TCRdb retains in-frame clones only, with some absent. The data contain fewer than 85,000 clones, just under 95% of them singletons. The TCR was taken from an adult with an advanced solid tumor such as melanoma, head and neck, liver or kidney cancer. Sequencing used CD4+ or CD8+ T cells sorted from blood, obtained in a trial of the OX40 agonist ivuxolimab. The rearrangement links TRBV30 to TRBJ2-2; 8 bases are a match to TRBD1. The CDR3 here is CAWSVQRRGQTGELFF. CDR3 DNA: TGTGCCTGGAGTGTACAGCGCAGGGGGCAAACCGGGGAGCTGTTTTTT.